This T cell receptor (beta chain) appears in the sequencing data of a study of T cells after yellow fever vaccination. It was through 5'RACE template switching that TCR cDNA was made, with a universal primer site and UMIs added. From the 5' RACE reads, TCRdb called clonotypes with MiXCR, one entry per CDR3 protein. The table includes hundreds of thousands of distinct CDR3 sequences, 9% to 15% detected once. Overall study results and limits: The bulk population could contribute abundant contaminating clonotypes to FACS-sorted repertoires. Weaker in magnitude, the secondary response showed a faster peak on day 5 versus 15. Post-booster repertoires contained most primary-vaccination clones again (almost 97% CD4, around 89% CD8).

In its sample, this clonotype was seen a few times. The antigen is not known. The CDR3 has 12 residues. Trimming cost V 4 bases and J 6 bases, with 8 bases left between them. Looked up from germline, CDR1 is SGHNT and CDR2 is YENEEA. The specimen comprised PBMCs, sampled on the day of the yellow fever booster vaccination. The rearrangement joins TRBV11-3 to TRBJ2-3; D is ambiguous. The TCR sequence derives from a man in his thirties or forties who received the YFV17D yellow fever vaccine. The CDR3 here is CASSYDLDTQYF. The DNA of the CDR3 is TGTGCCAGCAGCTACGATCTGGATACGCAGTATTTT.